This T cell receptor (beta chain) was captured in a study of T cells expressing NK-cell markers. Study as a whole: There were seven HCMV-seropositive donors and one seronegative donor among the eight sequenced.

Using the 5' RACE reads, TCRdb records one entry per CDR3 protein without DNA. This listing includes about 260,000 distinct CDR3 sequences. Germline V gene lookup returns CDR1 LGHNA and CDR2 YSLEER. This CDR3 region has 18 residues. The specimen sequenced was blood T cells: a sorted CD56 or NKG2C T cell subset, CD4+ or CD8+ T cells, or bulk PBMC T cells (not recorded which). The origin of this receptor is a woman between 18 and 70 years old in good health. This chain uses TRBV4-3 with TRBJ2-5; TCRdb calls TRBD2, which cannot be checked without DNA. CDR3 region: CASSQESWASAPQETQYF.